This T cell receptor (beta chain) was identified during a study of T-cell memory formation after mild COVID-19. Study at large: Largely, the TCR clusters proved donor specific. General study points: CD4+ clones that contracted lay mainly in CM and EM; CD8+ ones lay in EMRA. The appearance of some responding clones in pre-infection memory suggested that cross-reactive memory joined.

A 5'RACE reaction primed in the constant segment made cDNA libraries of TCR alpha and TCR beta, and these carried sample barcodes and UMIs. TCRdb independently ran MiXCR on the 5' RACE reads; one entry per CDR3 protein. The data contain under 450,000 distinct CDR3 sequences, less than 25% of them singletons. The V gene lost 3 bases and the J gene lost 8 bases, with 19 bases spanning the gap. Germline CDR1 MGHDK, CDR2 SYGVNS. The CDR3 consists of 15 residues. For this clonotype: As yet, its antigen is unknown.

The TCR was taken from a man between 18 and 29 years old who had mild COVID-19 (a few samples of this study predate the infection). Cell type and time point are not known. Sequenced: PBMCs or a T cell subset sorted from them (not recorded which). V gene TRBV25-1 combines with J gene TRBJ1-2; D unresolved. For the CDR3, the DNA is TGTGCCAGCAGTGACGTCCGGGGAGCCACGGGGGGCTACACCTTC. It is translated as CASSDVRGATGGYTF.